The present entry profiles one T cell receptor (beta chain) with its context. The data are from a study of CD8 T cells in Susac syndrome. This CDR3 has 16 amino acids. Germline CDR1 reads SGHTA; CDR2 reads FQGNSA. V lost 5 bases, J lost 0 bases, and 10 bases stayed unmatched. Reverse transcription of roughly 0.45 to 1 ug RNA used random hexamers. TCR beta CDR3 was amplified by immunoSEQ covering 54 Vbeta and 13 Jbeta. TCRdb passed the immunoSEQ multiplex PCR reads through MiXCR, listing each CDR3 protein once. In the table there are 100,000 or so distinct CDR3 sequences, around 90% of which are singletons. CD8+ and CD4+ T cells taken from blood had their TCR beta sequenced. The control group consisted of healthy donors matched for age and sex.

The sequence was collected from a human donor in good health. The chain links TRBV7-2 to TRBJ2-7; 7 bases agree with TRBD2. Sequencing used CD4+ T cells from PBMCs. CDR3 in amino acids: CASSRSGTLSSYEQYF. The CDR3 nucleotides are TGTGCCAGCAGCCGAAGCGGGACCCTTAGCTCCTACGAGCAGTACTTC. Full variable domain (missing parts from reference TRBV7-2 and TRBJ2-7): GAGVSQSPSNKVTEKGKDVELRCDPISGHTALYWYRQSLGQGLEFLIYFQGNSAPDKSGLPSDRFSAERTGGSVSTLTIQRTQQEDSAVYLCASSRSGTLSSYEQYFGPGTRLTVT.